A selection of T cell receptor beta chains follows, all from one sample in a study of cytomegalovirus exposure and HLA in healthy donors. Method: immunoSEQ multiplex PCR; TCRdb's copy keeps in-frame clones and lacks some. The sample contains approximately 200,000 clones, 70% to 80% of which appear only once. The material sequenced was PBMCs. The receptors derive from a girl aged 2 to 10 in good health and CMV-seronegative. Both conserved end residues are part of each CDR3. The order of the fields is CDR3 DNA, CDR3 protein, clone size, D gene, V gene, J gene. The D gene is left open where the match is weak. Rows may omit the clone size; those that give it use once, few, many or a size class.

CDR3nt: TGTGCCAGCAGCTTCCGTACAGGGGGGGGCTATGGCTACACCTTC
CDR3aa: CASSFRTGGGYGYTF
abundance: .
d_gene: TRBD1
v_gene: TRBV5-4
j_gene: TRBJ1-2

CDR3nt: TGTGCCAGCAGTCAGGGTTTGAGGGACTTGGGGGAGCAGTACTTC
CDR3aa: CASSQGLRDLGEQYF
abundance: few
d_gene: .
v_gene: TRBV7-6
j_gene: TRBJ2-7

CDR3nt: TGTGCCAGCAGTTTATTTGTCCGGAGCTCCCCCTACGAGCAGTACTTC
CDR3aa: CASSLFVRSSPYEQYF
abundance: .
d_gene: .
v_gene: TRBV27
j_gene: TRBJ2-7

CDR3nt: TGTGCCAGTAGTTTTGCAGGGGGCCACACTGAAGCTTTCTTT
CDR3aa: CASSFAGGHTEAFF
abundance: .
d_gene: TRBD1
v_gene: TRBV19
j_gene: TRBJ1-1

CDR3nt: TGTGCCAGCAGGAGGTCTGGTTATAATGAAAAACTGTTTTTT
CDR3aa: CASRRSGYNEKLFF
abundance: .
d_gene: .
v_gene: TRBV6-6
j_gene: TRBJ1-4

CDR3nt: TGTGCCAGCAGCACCCGGACAGGGACTAGCACAGATACGCAGTATTTT
CDR3aa: CASSTRTGTSTDTQYF
abundance: .
d_gene: TRBD1
v_gene: TRBV7-9
j_gene: TRBJ2-3

CDR3nt: TGTGCCAGCAGTGGAAACAGGGATTTCACAGATACGCAGTATTTT
CDR3aa: CASSGNRDFTDTQYF
abundance: .
d_gene: .
v_gene: TRBV6-5
j_gene: TRBJ2-3

CDR3nt: TGTGCCAGCAGCTCAGACCCAGGCGAGCAGTACTTC
CDR3aa: CASSSDPGEQYF
abundance: few
d_gene: .
v_gene: TRBV7-9
j_gene: TRBJ2-7

CDR3nt: TGTGCCAGTAGTATGTCGACAGCAAACACTGAAGCTTTCTTT
CDR3aa: CASSMSTANTEAFF
abundance: once
d_gene: .
v_gene: TRBV19
j_gene: TRBJ1-1

CDR3nt: TGTGCCAGTAGACAGGGAGGCAATCAGCCCCAGCATTTT
CDR3aa: CASRQGGNQPQHF
abundance: .
d_gene: TRBD1
v_gene: TRBV6-1
j_gene: TRBJ1-5

CDR3nt: TGTGCCAGCAGTTACTCCTTAGCGGGAGCGGGGCCCGAGCAGTACTTC
CDR3aa: CASSYSLAGAGPEQYF
abundance: .
d_gene: TRBD2
v_gene: TRBV6-5
j_gene: TRBJ2-7